This note documents a single TCR beta chain sequence. The CDR3 length is 15 residues. Germline V gene lookup returns CDR1 LNHDA and CDR2 SQIVND (reference sequence). The ends were cut back, 1 base at V and 6 bases at J, with 14 bases in the middle. This specimen comes from a study of blood T cell repertoires in COVID-19. Background on the study: PBMCs, B-cell-depleted T cells, or T cells provided the cDNA or gDNA that made up the material.

In the original processing: Cell counts per sample came from amplifying reference gene primers. Generated by immunoSEQ multiplex PCR, the TCRdb table keeps only in-frame clones and is missing some. That table gives V, J and clone size, and the DNA gave D and trimming. This sample has about 280,000 clones; around 84% occur once, and the top ten carry under 3%. Adults between roughly 18 and 89 years of age took part from under 30 US areas. The sequencing input was PBMCs or T cells enriched from blood (not recorded which). This TCR was recovered from a woman aged 50 to 65 who had recovered from COVID-19. This chain links TRBV19 with TRBJ2-3; possible D gene TRBD1, 6 bases. The CDR3 sequence: CASSIGGTGFDTQYF. The CDR3 nucleotides read TGTGCCAGTAGTATAGGGGGCACAGGGTTCGATACGCAGTATTTT.